This TCR beta chain was recorded in a study of cytomegalovirus exposure and HLA in healthy donors. 60 Vbeta and 13 Jbeta primers were used in PCR. Sequencing used immunoSEQ multiplex PCR; TCRdb keeps in-frame clones, though not all of them. This sample has 150,000 to 200,000 clones, with roughly 70% found just once. CDR1 and CDR2 (germline): SGDLS, YYNGEE. The V and J ends lost 1 base and 5 bases respectively, with 6 bases between them. The CDR3 has 13 residues. This clone was recorded once. Sequenced: PBMCs. The source of this sequence is a man aged 40-55 years in good health and CMV-seropositive. The chain couples TRBV9 to TRBJ2-2; D may be TRBD1 (6 bases). CDR3 region: CASSVQGTGELFF. CDR3 nucleotide sequence: TGTGCCAGCAGCGTACAGGGGACCGGGGAGCTGTTTTTT. Filled out from reference TRBV9 and TRBJ2-2, the complete variable domain reads DSGVTQTPKHLITATGQRVTLRCSPRSGDLSVYWYQQSLDQGLQFLIQYYNGEERAKGNILERFSAQQFPDLHSELNLSSLELGDSALYFCASSVQGTGELFFGEGSRLTVL.